Sequencing of this TCR beta chain was carried out in a study of OX40 agonist ivuxolimab in advanced cancers. In terms of the full investigation: Ivuxolimab was an agonistic, fully human IgG2 monoclonal antibody directed against OX40 (CD134), a costimulatory receptor. Among the 50 to 55 dose-escalation patients, roughly 20 had hepatocellular carcinoma, roughly 15 melanoma, 9 renal cell carcinoma and 9 head and neck cancer. The paper describes the monotherapy dose-escalation part (N ≈ 50 patients) of the phase I trial of ivuxolimab. Partial responses occurred in three dose-escalation patients, of whom one had hepatocellular carcinoma and two had cutaneous melanoma. Patients were allowed to have had prior anti-PD-1, anti-PD-L1 or anti-CTLA-4 therapy, and around 40% of the dose-escalation patients had previously received checkpoint inhibitors. In the dose-escalation cohort, 65% to 90% of patients were male, and the mean age was around 60 years, with a range of about 20 to 79. Intravenous ivuxolimab was administered to patients every 2 weeks at six dose levels: 0.01, 0.1, 0.3, 1.5, 3 and 10 mg/kg. Peripheral TCRbeta sequencing was intended to test whether TCR sequence diversity was altered and clonal T-cell expansion was caused by ivuxolimab. General findings and caveats noted by the study authors: The antigen specificity of the clonally expanded peripheral T cells was not determined. Clonal expansion of both CD4+ and CD8+ blood T cells was observed from baseline to week 6 at doses 0.1 to 3.0 mg/kg. Low levels of normalized T-cell clonal expansion were also seen in some patients who did not respond. After ivuxolimab, CD8+ T cells had more expanded clones than CD4+ T cells on average. In partial responders in the 0.1-3.0 mg/kg groups, normalized peripheral clonal expansion was found to be among the lowest, especially among CD8+ T cells.

As regards this clone: The target of this receptor is not known. The input lacks base qualities; no much larger clone sits a single base away.

Including the terminal cysteine and phenylalanine, the CDR3 comprises 12 residues. The read is trimmed to its CDR3 DNA, 36 bases read in frame from base 1. Trimming takes 5 bases from V and 6 bases from J, and the germline ends sit 11 bases apart. CDR1 and CDR2 (SEHNR, FQNEAQ) derive from the germline V gene (reference sequence). For sequencing of the TCRbeta CDR3 region, genomic DNA was extracted from the sorted cells. TCRbeta CDR3 regions were sequenced using the immunoSEQ Assay. Entries here come from immuneACCESS through TCRdb and include only in-frame sequences with V and J called. Some clones fail to appear in such tables; in the studies checked, an unresolved V gene covers under half of the shortfall, and the cause of the remainder is unknown. The table for this sample lists tens of thousands of clones; 70% to 90% of them were counted only once. Under 3% of the sample rests with the top ten.

The trial excluded patients who had a history of autoimmune disease or who were on systemic immunosuppression. Peripheral blood for TCR sequencing was collected from all dose cohorts at baseline, on cycle 4 day 1, and on cycle 7 day 1. Samples were obtained from an open-label, multicenter, first-in-human phase I dose-escalation trial of ivuxolimab. Adults with locally advanced or metastatic melanoma, renal cell carcinoma, hepatocellular carcinoma or head and neck squamous cell carcinoma were enrolled in the trial. Before TCR sequencing, CD4+ T cells and CD8+ T cells were sorted from peripheral blood as separate populations.

The specimen comprised CD4+ or CD8+ T cells sorted from blood, sampled in a trial of the OX40 agonist ivuxolimab. Here the chain combines TRBV7-9 and TRBJ2-7, with the D gene too uncertain to name. The receptor comes from an adult with an advanced solid tumor such as melanoma, head and neck, liver or kidney cancer. This receptor carries the CDR3 CASSTAPGEQYF. The DNA sequence is as follows: TGTGCCAGCAGCACTGCCCCAGGCGAGCAGTACTTC.